This TCR beta chain was profiled in a study of blood T cell repertoires in COVID-19. Study as a whole: PBMCs, B-cell-depleted T cells, or T cells provided the cDNA or gDNA that made up the material.

The table came from immunoSEQ multiplex PCR; TCRdb's copy has only in-frame clones and leaves some out. The table includes around 220,000 clones, approximately 79% detected once. This clone was detected a few times. This sequence originates from a middle-aged woman with active or convalescent COVID-19. The sample was peripheral blood.

In nucleotides, the CDR3 is TGTGCCAGCAGCTTGACAGGGGGTGGCGAAAAACTGTTTTTT. Its translation: CASSLTGGGEKLFF. This sequence joins TRBV5-6 and TRBJ1-4, with TRBD1 matching over 8 bases. Per germline, CDR1 SGHDT and CDR2 YYEEEE. The ends lost 1 base at V and 8 bases at J; junction bases unmatched: 4. The CDR3 contains 14 residues. Complete variable domain (other parts from reference TRBV5-6 and TRBJ1-4): DAGVTQSPTHLIKTRGQQVTLRCSPKSGHDTVSWYQQALGQGPQFIFQYYEEEERQRGNFPDRFSGHQFPNYSSELNVNALLLGDSALYLCASSLTGGGEKLFFGSGTQLSVL.